The 21 T cell receptor beta chains listed next were all sequenced from one sample in a study of T-cell memory formation after mild COVID-19. MiXCR, applied by TCRdb to the 5' RACE reads, yields one record per CDR3 protein. Of roughly 350,000 distinct CDR3 sequences listed, under 25% are singletons. The sample taken for sequencing was PBMCs or a T cell subset sorted from them (not recorded which). These receptors were taken from an adult woman who had mild COVID-19 (a few samples of this study predate the infection). Cell type and time point are not known.

This clonotype was detected only a few times. The chain couples TRBV29-1 to TRBJ1-1; D is undetermined. The germline gives CDR1 SQVTM, CDR2 ANQGSEA. CDR3 length: 13 amino acids. Trimming removed 6 bases from V and 1 base from J, with 12 bases in between. As DNA, the CDR3 is TGCAGCGTCTACCCCGGCTGGAACACTGAAGCTTTCTTT. Amino acid sequence: CSVYPGWNTEAFF.

The chain recombines TRBV4-3 with TRBJ1-2; unclear D gene. Germline assignment: CDR1 LGHNA and CDR2 YSLEER. CDR3 length: 14 amino acids. V was trimmed by 0 bases and J by 6 bases, leaving 11 bases between them. CDR3: CASSQDRGIHGYTF. The CDR3, as DNA: TGCGCCAGCAGCCAAGATCGAGGGATACATGGCTACACCTTC.

The V and J genes are TRBV12-3 or TRBV12-4 and TRBJ2-2; 7 nucleotides match TRBD1. V lost 3 bases and J lost 7; bases outside the gene matches: 5. CDR3 size: 14 residues. CDR3 sequence reads: CASSFKGAGGELFF. The DNA of the CDR3 is TGTGCCAGCAGTTTCAAGGGGGCGGGCGGGGAGCTGTTTTTT.

The rearrangement uses TRBV5-1 and TRBJ2-3; 7 nucleotides align to TRBD1. The CDR3 has 14 amino acids. Germline V lookup: CDR1 SGHRS, CDR2 YFSETQ. J gave up 6 bases and V 4 bases, and 8 bases lay outside the gene matches. CDR3: CASSLTPTGDTQYF. DNA for the CDR3: TGCGCCAGCAGCCTCACCCCGACAGGGGATACGCAGTATTTT.

V and J are TRBV29-1 and TRBJ1-5; D is possibly TRBD1 (6 bases). Germline V gene data show CDR1 as SQVTM and CDR2 as ANQGSEA. The CDR3 contains 13 residues. The V gene lost 4 bases and the J gene lost 7 bases, with 14 bases spanning the gap. The DNA for the CDR3 is TGCAGCGTTGTTTCCGGGGGCGGCCAGCCCCAGCATTTT. Protein sequence: CSVVSGGGQPQHF.

This clonotype was counted many times. The chain has TRBV18 and TRBJ2-7; TRBD2 aligns across 7 bases. The CDR3 has 14 residues. CDR1 KGHSH and CDR2 LQKENI come from the germline V gene. The J segment lost 0 bases and the V segment lost 8 bases, leaving 7 bases of the junction unmatched. CDR3: CASSPSGSSYEQYF. CDR3 DNA: TGTGCCAGCAGTCCTAGCGGAAGCTCCTACGAGCAGTACTTC.

The chain carries TRBV29-1 and TRBJ2-1; D remains ambiguous. With 2 bases removed from V and 3 bases from J, the gap between germline ends came to 8 bases. CDR3 size: 13 residues. Germline-derived CDR1 and CDR2 are SQVTM and ANQGSEA. CDR3: CSVETENYNEQFF. For the CDR3, the DNA is TGCAGCGTTGAAACGGAAAACTACAATGAGCAGTTCTTC.

The chain uses TRBV5-1 and TRBJ1-2; 9 bases map to TRBD1. With 0 bases clipped from V and 5 bases from J, the junction kept 5 bases outside the gene matches. The CDR3 is 15 residues long. Germline V CDR1 and CDR2: SGHRS, YFSETQ. The chain's CDR3 is CASSLAGQGGYGYTF. CDR3 bases: TGCGCCAGCAGCTTGGCGGGACAGGGAGGTTATGGCTACACCTTC.

This clonotype was recorded a few times. The V gene is TRBV2, the J gene TRBJ2-1; TRBD2 matches at 10 bases. There are 16 residues in the CDR3. Germline V gene lookup returns CDR1 SNHLY and CDR2 FYNNEI. V lost 4 bases, J lost 1 base, and 4 bases stayed unmatched. The CDR3 protein is CASSVRTSGSYNEQFF. DNA of the CDR3: TGTGCCAGCAGTGTCAGGACTAGCGGTTCCTACAATGAGCAGTTCTTC.

This clonotype occurred many times. In nucleotides, the CDR3 is TGTGCCAGCAGCTTAGTCACAGGGAACACTGAAGCTTTCTTT. Amino acids: CASSLVTGNTEAFF. This chain links TRBV7-9 with TRBJ1-1, with a possible D match to TRBD1 (5 bases). The V and J ends lost 1 base and 1 base respectively, with 7 bases between them. The CDR3 extends over 14 amino acids. Germline V lookup: CDR1 SEHNR, CDR2 FQNEAQ (reference sequence).

The rearrangement uses TRBV3-1 and TRBJ2-7; D gene uncertain. The V gene's germline CDR1 is LGHDT and CDR2 YNNKEL (reference sequence). This CDR3 has 16 amino acids. Trimming shortened V by 0 bases and J by 1 base, and 13 bases separated the two germline ends. The CDR3 reads CASSQDLYLLSYEQYF. CDR3 coding DNA: TGTGCCAGCAGCCAAGATCTTTATCTCCTGTCCTACGAGCAGTACTTC.

The chain recombines TRBV29-1 with TRBJ2-1; 7 bases are shared with TRBD1. Germline assignment: CDR1 SQVTM and CDR2 ANQGSEA. After removal of 3 bases from V and 2 bases from J, the junction contained 16 bases not matched to a gene. The CDR3 extends over 18 amino acids. CDR3 in DNA: TGCAGCGTTGATACCGGGCTAGGGGGCCCAACCACCTACAATGAGCAGTTCTTC. It specifies CSVDTGLGGPTTYNEQFF.

This chain uses TRBV7-9 with TRBJ2-1; D call uncertain. The germline gives CDR1 SEHNR, CDR2 FQNEAQ (reference sequence). V was clipped by 5 bases and J by 14 bases, with 16 bases between them. This CDR3 has 12 amino acids. The DNA for the CDR3 is TGTGCCAGCAGCCCGAGAGGTACGGCCGAGTTCTTC. This sequence encodes CASSPRGTAEFF.

This clonotype was observed at least ten times. CDR3 nucleotide sequence: TGTGCCAGCAGCTACACCGCCGGAGATACGCAGTATTTT. Protein product: CASSYTAGDTQYF. The chain is built from TRBV11-3 and TRBJ2-3; no clear D gene. This CDR3 is built from 13 residues. Germline CDR1 is SGHNT and CDR2 is YENEEA. Trimming removed 4 bases at V and 5 bases at J, with 10 bases between. Full variable domain (outside the CDR3, taken from reference TRBV11-3 and TRBJ2-3): EAGVVQSPRYKIIEKKQPVAFWCNPISGHNTLYWYLQNLGQGPELLIRYENEEAVDDSQLPKDRFSAERLKGVDSTLKIQPAELGDSAVYLCASSYTAGDTQYFGPGTRLTVL.

V and J are TRBV5-1 and TRBJ1-2; D possibly corresponds to TRBD1 (5 bases). Germline V CDR1 and CDR2: SGHRS, YFSETQ. The V and J ends lost 1 base and 8 bases respectively, with 12 bases between them. This CDR3 spans 13 amino acids. The CDR3 loop reads CASSLRQGEGYTF. DNA for the CDR3: TGCGCCAGCAGCTTGCGTCAGGGCGAAGGCTACACCTTC.

This clonotype was observed at least ten times. J is TRBJ1-1 and V is TRBV7-9; D gene uncertain. The CDR3 runs to 14 residues. The V gene's germline CDR1 is SEHNR and CDR2 FQNEAQ (reference sequence). Trimming removed 2 bases from V and 1 base from J, with 8 bases in between. CDR3 bases: TGTGCCAGCAGCTTAACTGGCCAGAACACTGAAGCTTTCTTT. Amino acid sequence: CASSLTGQNTEAFF.

CDR3 region: CASSVDGSNNEQFF. DNA of the CDR3: TGTGCCAGCAGCGTAGACGGGAGTAACAATGAGCAGTTCTTC. The chain joins TRBV9 to TRBJ2-1, with D perhaps matching TRBD2 (6 bases). The CDR3 is made up of 14 amino acids. V was trimmed by 0 bases and J by 5 bases, leaving 9 bases between them. Germline V lookup: CDR1 SGDLS, CDR2 YYNGEE.

This clonotype came up a few times. V and J are TRBV20-1 and TRBJ2-7, with D perhaps matching TRBD1 (5 bases). The germline gives CDR1 DFQATT, CDR2 SNEGSKA (reference sequence). This CDR3 region has 15 residues. V lost 0 bases to trimming and J lost 2 bases, with 14 bases between them. CDR3 sequence (DNA): TGCAGTGCTAGAGATCGAATTGGGGCACCCTACGAGCAGTACTTC. Encoded protein: CSARDRIGAPYEQYF.

This chain uses TRBV27 with TRBJ2-7; no clear D. Trimming removed 4 bases from V and 2 bases from J, with 15 bases in between. The CDR3 sequence is 15 residues long. The V gene's germline CDR1 is MNHEY and CDR2 SMNVEV (reference sequence). The CDR3 DNA reads TGTGCCAGCAGTTCGCACCAGACATGGACCTACGAGCAGTACTTC. This sequence encodes CASSSHQTWTYEQYF.

The chain carries TRBV5-1 and TRBJ1-1, with a possible D match to TRBD1 (5 bases). Germline V lookup: CDR1 SGHRS, CDR2 YFSETQ. V was pared by 4 bases and J by 10 bases, with 20 bases between. This CDR3 comprises 14 residues. The CDR3 is CASSPLDLGGTAFF. The CDR3 nucleotides are TGCGCCAGCAGCCCTTTAGATCTCGGGGGTACAGCTTTCTTT.

There are a few counts of this clonotype. This rearrangement joins TRBV9 to TRBJ2-1; D is possibly TRBD2 (5 bases). Trimming removed 0 bases from V and 10 bases from J, with 8 bases in between. Germline-derived CDR1 and CDR2 are SGDLS and YYNGEE. The CDR3 has 12 residues. The chain's CDR3 is CASSVVPGEQFF. As DNA, the CDR3 is TGTGCCAGCAGCGTAGTACCGGGAGAGCAGTTCTTC. Filled out from reference TRBV9 and TRBJ2-1, the complete variable domain reads DSGVTQTPKHLITATGQRVTLRCSPRSGDLSVYWYQQSLDQGLQFLIQYYNGEERAKGNILERFSAQQFPDLHSELNLSSLELGDSALYFCASSVVPGEQFFGPGTRLTVL.